This TCR beta chain emerged from a study of cytomegalovirus exposure and HLA in healthy donors. Whole-study results and caveats: Across donors, presence/absence analyses took sequencing depth to be roughly uniform. Cytomegalovirus association was listed for about 180 TCR beta chains. When a later analysis compared HLA-associated TCR beta chains with equally common others, the HLA-associated chains turned out to be more clonally expanded and to have lower generation probabilities.

The PCR ran on 60 Vbeta and 13 Jbeta primers. The repertoire was sequenced with immunoSEQ multiplex PCR; TCRdb's copy has only in-frame clones and lacks some. The data contain 250,000 to 350,000 clones, roughly 85% of them singletons. This clone was counted between two and nine times. Its target is unknown. Germline V CDR1 and CDR2: LNHNV, YYDKDF (reference sequence). Losses at the gene ends were 0 bases for V and 7 bases for J; bases not matched to a gene: 9. The length of the CDR3 is 18 residues. The sequencing input was PBMCs. The source of this sequence is a man between 40 and 49 years old in good health and CMV-seropositive. The chain links TRBV15 to TRBJ2-2; the match to TRBD2 covers 12 bases. The chain's CDR3 is CATSRDRLAGGPYGELFF. The CDR3 DNA is TGTGCCACCAGCAGAGATCGGCTAGCGGGAGGGCCGTACGGGGAGCTGTTTTTT.